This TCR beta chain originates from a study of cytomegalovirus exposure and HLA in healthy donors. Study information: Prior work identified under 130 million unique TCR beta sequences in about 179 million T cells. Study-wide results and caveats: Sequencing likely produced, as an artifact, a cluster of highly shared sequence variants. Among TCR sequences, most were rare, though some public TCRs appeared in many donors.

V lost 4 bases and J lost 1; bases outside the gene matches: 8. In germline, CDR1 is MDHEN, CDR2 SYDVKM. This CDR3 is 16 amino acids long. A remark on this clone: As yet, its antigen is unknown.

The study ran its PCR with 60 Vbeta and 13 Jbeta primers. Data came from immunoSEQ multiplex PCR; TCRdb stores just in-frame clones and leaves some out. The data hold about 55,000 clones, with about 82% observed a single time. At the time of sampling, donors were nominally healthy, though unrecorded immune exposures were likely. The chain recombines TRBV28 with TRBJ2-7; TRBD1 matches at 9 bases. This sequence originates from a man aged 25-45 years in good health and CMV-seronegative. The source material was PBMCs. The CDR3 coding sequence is TGTGCCAGCAGTTCCCCGGGACAGGGTGTATCCTACGAGCAGTACTTC. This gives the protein CASSSPGQGVSYEQYF.